This T cell receptor (beta chain) was retrieved from a study of shared clonotypes between healthy human individuals. Study-wide background: A donor's plate count was three for CD4 naive and three for CD4 memory; CD8 naive had two and CD8 memory one. Study observations and caveats: The authors sampled blood alone, and tissue repertoires likely differ. Larger estimated richness was generally seen in naive subsets than in memory subsets.

Points on this clone: Its antigen is unknown.

V lost 0 bases and J lost 4, with 16 bases in between. This CDR3 comprises 16 residues. The germline CDR1 and CDR2 sequences are LGHNA and YSLEER. In replicate PCRs of sorted subsets, approximately 210 ng DNA, tens of thousands of T cell genomes, was used. The protocol was immunoSEQ multiplex PCR, while the TCRdb copy is restricted to in-frame clones and leaves out a portion. There are just over 95,000 clones in the sample; about 68% occur only once, and less than 50% lies in the top ten. Sequenced sample: memory CD8+ T cells sorted from blood. As for subset: CD45RO+ cells pooled with CCR7-negative TemRA cells. This clonotype was sampled from a man aged 30-40 years in good health. The V and J genes are TRBV4-3 and TRBJ2-7, with D perhaps TRBD2 (5 bases). The CDR3 region is CASSQDIGGGHYEQYF. The CDR3 coding sequence is TGCGCCAGCAGCCAAGATATCGGCGGAGGCCATTACGAGCAGTACTTC.